This record covers a single T cell receptor beta chain. What antigen it recognizes has not been identified. No base-level quality is on record; no much larger clone is a single base apart. The V and J ends are trimmed by 2 bases and 5 bases, leaving 10 bases between them. There are 13 amino acids in the CDR3, from cysteine to phenylalanine inclusive. The read is trimmed to its CDR3 DNA, 39 bases read in frame from base 1. CDR1 and CDR2 (SGHKS, YYEKEE) derive from the germline V gene (reference sequence). These data come from a study of identical twins listed by TCRdb under 2016. Background for the entire study: The study deep-sequenced TCR alpha and beta repertoires from monozygotic twins, unrelated adults of various ages and cord blood to test whether fetal clonotypes persist. To rule out contamination, the twin experiments were replicated at different times with different library preparation protocols.

General findings and caveats noted by the study authors: Fewer insertions were carried by abundant cord blood beta clonotypes, a similar but weaker trend appeared in young adult naive repertoires, and no such trend appeared in memory repertoires. The excess sharing between twins in beta out-of-frame sequences was weaker because fewer shared sequences reduced the signal-to-noise ratio. Out-of-frame TCR alpha sharing in monozygotic twins was systematically underestimated by recombination models, whereas sharing between unrelated individuals was in agreement with the recombination models. Compared with coincidental sharing between unrelated individuals, out-of-frame TCR alpha sequences shared between twins had an excess of sequences with low generation probability. Zero-insertion analyses could be partly confounded by invariant T cells such as MAIT and iNKT, although diverse VJ usage argued against such confounding for most clonotypes. Because the same donors could not be followed over many years, conclusions were based on cross-sectional statistical analysis.

Libraries were built with 5' RACE. The sample was run on an Illumina HiSeq 2000. Template switching introduced a universal primer binding site; the final cDNA contained a unique molecular identifier, enabling accurate counting of TCR cDNA molecules. Specific primers in the conserved constant-segment region were used to synthesize first-strand cDNA for TCR alpha and beta chains. To control for contamination, every cDNA library carried two barcodes: a SMART-Mk sample barcode plus Illumina barcodes. TruSeq adapter sequences along with Illumina sample barcodes were introduced in two successive PCR steps. Sequencing of the TCR alpha and beta cDNA libraries was done on the Illumina HiSeq platform using custom primers. The paper's data handling went like this. Raw reads were processed with MiGEC to extract unique molecular identifiers, and MiXCR was used to determine CDR3 positions. Recombination models were inferred per individual with the repgenHMM and IGoR tools using an EM algorithm. The analysis of shared clonotypes was done with the tcR package in R, with sharing normalized by the product of cloneset sizes. To study raw recombination free of thymic and clonal selection effects, out-of-frame nonproductive sequences were analyzed. TCRdb reprocessed the public reads (quality trimming at Q25 with fastp, clone calling with MiXCR) and kept in-frame beta chains. Every distinct CDR3 protein forms one entry, paired with its most common genes and DNA. TCRdb's processing, not the authors', yielded these V and J calls. Within this sample are about 220,000 distinct CDR3 sequences, with around 6.9% of them counted one time only. Jointly, the top ten make up just under 2% of the sample.

All donors were healthy Caucasians. The twin cohort consisted of three pairs of female monozygotic twins, all aged about 18 to 30 years. Miltenyi CD45RO+ enrichment and human naive T-cell isolation kits were used to isolate memory (CD45RO+) and naive T cells from PBMC. The same sample was also studied in work on yellow fever vaccine responses in identical twins. The second investigation adds: According to the authors, the vaccine-induced T cell response in identical twins seemed to be partly convergent and partly specific to each individual. The study precisely tracked vaccine-responding T cell clones in identical twins.

The TCR sequence derives from a woman aged 18-30 years in good health. The rearranged chain carries TRBV5-5 and TRBJ1-1; TRBD1 is a weak D gene call, 6 bases matching. The sequencing sample was made of memory (CD45RO+) T cells sorted from blood. The sample's cell subset or site, from its label and the paper: CD45RO+ enriched T cells. The CDR3 protein is CASSFNRVTEAFF. In nucleotides, the sequence is TGTGCCAGCAGCTTTAACAGGGTTACTGAAGCTTTCTTT.